A single sample is the source of the 12 T cell receptor beta chains below, sequenced in a study of T cells in Graves' hyperthyroidism and ophthalmopathy. RNA transcripts served as the template for amplifying TCR beta CDR3 regions. HTBI primers were the set used in a first-round RT-PCR of the TCR CDR3. MiXCR, applied by TCRdb to the multiplex PCR reads, yields one record per CDR3 protein. This table holds about 570,000 distinct CDR3 sequences, 14% found once. Material: blood. The source of these receptors is a woman between 40 and 55 years old with Graves' hyperthyroidism.

This clonotype was detected only a few times. V is TRBV9 and J is TRBJ2-1, with D possibly matching TRBD2 (5 bases). The CDR3 has 14 residues. Germline CDR1 reads SGDLS; CDR2 reads YYNGEE. Trimming removed 0 bases at V and 5 bases at J, with 9 bases between. The CDR3 sequence: CASSVGTGNNEQFF. DNA for the CDR3: TGTGCCAGCAGCGTAGGGACTGGTAACAATGAGCAGTTCTTC.

The V gene is TRBV2, the J gene TRBJ2-5, with 8 positions matching TRBD1. This CDR3 comprises 13 residues. With V trimmed by 8 bases and J by 3 bases, 5 bases remained unmatched. CDR1 and CDR2 from the germline V gene are SNHLY and FYNNEI. For the CDR3, the DNA is TGTGCCAGCGGTGTGGACAGGGAAGAGACCCAGTACTTC. It translates to CASGVDREETQYF.

This clonotype was recorded many times. The chain employs TRBV3-1 and TRBJ1-2, with TRBD1 matching over 7 bases. V lost 5 bases, J lost 3 bases, and 9 bases stayed unmatched. CDR1 and CDR2 (germline): LGHDT, YNNKEL (reference sequence). The CDR3 has 15 residues. The CDR3 bases are TGTGCCAGCAGCAATTGGGACAGAGTGGACTATGGCTACACCTTC. Translating it yields CASSNWDRVDYGYTF. Based on the CDR3 plus reference TRBV3-1 and TRBJ1-2, the full variable domain is DTAVSQTPKYLVTQMGNDKSIKCEQNLGHDTMYWYKQDSKKFLKIMFSYNNKELIINETVPNRFSPKSPDKAHLNLHINSLELGDSAVYFCASSNWDRVDYGYTFGSGTRLTVV.

This clonotype was counted ten times or more. The chain combines TRBV12-3 or TRBV12-4 with TRBJ1-1; D possibly corresponds to TRBD1 (5 bases). The CDR3 is made up of 15 amino acids. Between the trimmed V and J ends, which lost 3 bases and 1 base, there was a span of 12 bases. CDR3 sequence: CASSFSAGQNTEAFF. CDR3 DNA: TGTGCCAGCAGTTTTAGCGCAGGGCAGAACACTGAAGCTTTCTTT.

This clonotype was counted only a few times. V and J are TRBV25-1 and TRBJ2-7; D may be TRBD1 (5 bases). V lost 8 bases and J lost 7, with 21 bases in between. Looked up from germline, CDR1 is MGHDK and CDR2 is SYGVNS. The CDR3 runs 14 residues. CDR3 in amino acids: CASEDSALRLEQYF. CDR3 nucleotides: TGTGCCAGCGAAGACAGCGCCCTACGTTTGGAGCAGTACTTC.

The chain is built from TRBV5-5 and TRBJ2-6; no reliable D call. The germline V gene encodes CDR1 SGHKS and CDR2 YYEKEE (reference sequence). V lost 4 bases to trimming and J lost 4 bases, with 15 bases between them. The CDR3 consists of 16 residues. CDR3 loop: CASSRDGQVGANVLTF. CDR3 bases: TGTGCCAGCAGCAGAGATGGGCAAGTCGGGGCCAACGTCCTGACTTTC.

This clonotype was seen repeatedly, ten times or more. The CDR3 DNA follows: TGCGCCAGCAGCAAAACGACAGGGGTATATGGCTACACCTTC. This translates into CASSKTTGVYGYTF. The rearrangement uses TRBV5-1 and TRBJ1-2; the match to TRBD1 covers 8 bases. This CDR3 has 14 residues. With V trimmed by 4 bases and J by 5 bases, 7 bases remained unmatched. Germline V lookup: CDR1 SGHRS, CDR2 YFSETQ.

In its sample, this clonotype was seen many times. V gene TRBV5-1 combines with J gene TRBJ2-3, with TRBD1 as a possible D gene (5 bases). V lost 4 bases and J lost 3, with 12 bases in between. Germline CDR1 reads SGHRS; CDR2 reads YFSETQ. The length of the CDR3 is 14 residues. Here the CDR3 reads CASSRVGATDTQYF. The DNA of the CDR3 is TGCGCCAGCAGCAGAGTAGGGGCAACAGATACGCAGTATTTT.

Ten or more counts support this clonotype. The gene calls are TRBV11-2 and TRBJ2-5; 8 bases match TRBD1. The CDR3 is 15 residues long. With V trimmed by 5 bases and J by 4 bases, 9 bases remained unmatched. Germline V gene data show CDR1 as SGHAT and CDR2 as FQNNGV. The DNA of the CDR3 is TGTGCCAGCAGCGTGGGACAGGTCGTGCGAGAGACCCAGTACTTC. Its protein is CASSVGQVVRETQYF.

This clonotype has a count of ten or more. The rearrangement links TRBV12-3 or TRBV12-4 to TRBJ2-2; D is undetermined. The CDR3 length is 14 residues. V dropped 2 bases and J dropped 1 base, with 5 bases sitting between them. The CDR3 sequence is CASSLLENTGELFF. The CDR3 coding sequence is TGTGCCAGCAGTTTATTGGAGAACACCGGGGAGCTGTTTTTT.

This clonotype was seen many times. This chain uses TRBV6-1 with TRBJ1-6, with D unresolved. CDR1 MNHNS and CDR2 SASEGT come from the germline V gene. V lost 8 bases and J 6 bases, leaving 14 bases between the germline ends. This CDR3 has 14 amino acids. For the CDR3, the DNA is TGTGCCAGCTTTAAGGGCGGTACTAATTCACCCCTCCACTTT. Translation gives CASFKGGTNSPLHF.

This clonotype has a count of ten or more. Germline and junction disagree at one end, which may indicate a read error. The V and J genes are TRBV7-7 and TRBJ2-3, with a tentative D call TRBD1 (6 bases). Germline CDR1 is SSHAT and CDR2 is FNYEAQ (reference sequence). The CDR3 has 13 amino acids. CDR3 DNA: TGTGCTAGCAGCCCGCGACAGGCAGATACGCAGTATTTT. Its protein product is CASSPRQADTQYF.